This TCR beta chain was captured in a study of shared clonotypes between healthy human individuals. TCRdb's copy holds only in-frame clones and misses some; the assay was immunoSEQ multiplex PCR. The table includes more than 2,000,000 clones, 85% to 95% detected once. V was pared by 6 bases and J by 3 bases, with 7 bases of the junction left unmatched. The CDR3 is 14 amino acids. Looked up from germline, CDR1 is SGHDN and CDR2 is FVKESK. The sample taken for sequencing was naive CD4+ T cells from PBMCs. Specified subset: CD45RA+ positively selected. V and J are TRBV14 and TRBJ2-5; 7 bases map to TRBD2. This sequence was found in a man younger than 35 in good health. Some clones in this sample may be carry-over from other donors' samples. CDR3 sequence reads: CASSLRLAEETQYF. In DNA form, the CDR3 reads TGTGCCAGCAGTCTTAGGCTAGCGGAAGAGACCCAGTACTTC.